The source of this T cell receptor beta chain is a study of shared clonotypes between healthy human individuals. Looking at the study overall: The people who gave samples were two women and a few men aged 18 to 49.

CD45RA+ naive and CD45RA-negative memory subsets were separated from CD4+ cells. Clones were sequenced by immunoSEQ multiplex PCR, and TCRdb holds only the in-frame ones, with some missing. The repertoire has under 2.5 million clones, around 90% of them found once; the top ten carry 0.37%. Between the trimmed V and J ends, which lost 1 base and 6 bases, there was a span of 14 bases. CDR3 length equals 15 residues. Germline V gives CDR1 KGHSH, CDR2 LQKENI. This sequence joins TRBV18 and TRBJ2-3; D may correspond to TRBD1 or TRBD2 (5 bases each). This receptor was taken from a man aged 18 to 30 in good health. Some clones in this sample may be carry-over from other donors' samples. Material: naive CD4+ T cells from PBMCs. The sample's subset: CD45RA+ positively selected. DNA for the CDR3: TGTGCCAGCTCACCACGTACGGGGCACAGGGATACGCAGTATTTT. This sequence encodes CASSPRTGHRDTQYF.